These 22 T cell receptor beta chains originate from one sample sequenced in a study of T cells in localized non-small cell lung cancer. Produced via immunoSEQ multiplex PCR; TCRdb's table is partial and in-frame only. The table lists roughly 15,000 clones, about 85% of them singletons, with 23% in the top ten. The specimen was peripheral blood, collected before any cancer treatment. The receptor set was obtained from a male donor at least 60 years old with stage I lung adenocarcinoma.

Here the CDR3 reads CASSPLRPGTTVDTGELFF. In DNA form, the CDR3 reads TGCGCCAGCAGCCCCCTGCGTCCAGGGACAACGGTGGACACCGGGGAGCTGTTTTTT. The chain joins TRBV4-1 to TRBJ2-2; a weak D match, TRBD1 (6 bases). This CDR3 is built from 19 residues. Germline assignment: CDR1 MGHRA and CDR2 YSYEKL. Trimming shortened V by 4 bases and J by 3 bases, and 24 bases separated the two germline ends.

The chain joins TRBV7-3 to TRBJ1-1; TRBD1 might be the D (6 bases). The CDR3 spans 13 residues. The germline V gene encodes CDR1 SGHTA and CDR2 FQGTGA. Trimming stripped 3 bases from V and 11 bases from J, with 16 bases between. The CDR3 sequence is CASSFDKGTSAFF. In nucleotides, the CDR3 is TGTGCCAGCAGCTTTGATAAGGGGACAAGCGCTTTCTTT.

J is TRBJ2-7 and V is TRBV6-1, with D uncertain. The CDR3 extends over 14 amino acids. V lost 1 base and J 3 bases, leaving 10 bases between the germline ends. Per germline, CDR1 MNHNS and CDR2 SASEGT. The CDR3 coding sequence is TGTGCCAGCAGTGAAGAGAGGTCAGACTACGAGCAGTACTTC. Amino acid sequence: CASSEERSDYEQYF.

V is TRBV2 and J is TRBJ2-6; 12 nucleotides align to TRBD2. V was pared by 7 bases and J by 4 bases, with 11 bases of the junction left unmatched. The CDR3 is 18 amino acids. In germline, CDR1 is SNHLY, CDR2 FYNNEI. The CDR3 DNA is TGTGCCAGCACCCGACTAGCGGGAGTAGTAGGGGGGGCCAACGTCCTGACTTTC. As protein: CASTRLAGVVGGANVLTF.

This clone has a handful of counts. CDR3 sequence (DNA): TGTGCCAGCAGCCTCGACAGGGTCACTAGGGAGCAGTACTTC. Protein: CASSLDRVTREQYF. This sequence joins TRBV7-2 and TRBJ2-7; 7 positions match TRBD1. Trimming took 5 bases from V and 7 from J; bases not matched to a gene: 11. This CDR3 has 14 amino acids. Germline V gene sequence: CDR1 SGHTA, CDR2 FQGNSA.

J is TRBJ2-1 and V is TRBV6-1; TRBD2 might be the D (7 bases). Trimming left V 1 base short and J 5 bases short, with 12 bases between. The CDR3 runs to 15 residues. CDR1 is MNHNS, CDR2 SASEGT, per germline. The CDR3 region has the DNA TGTGCCAGCAGTGAAGGGGGGGGCCGAAACAATGAGCAGTTCTTC. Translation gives CASSEGGGRNNEQFF.

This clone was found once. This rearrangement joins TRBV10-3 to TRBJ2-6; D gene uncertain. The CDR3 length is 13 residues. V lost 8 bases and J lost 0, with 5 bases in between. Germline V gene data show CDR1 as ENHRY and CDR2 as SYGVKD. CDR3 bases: TGTGCCATCGAGAACTCTGGGGCCAACGTCCTGACTTTC. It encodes CAIENSGANVLTF.

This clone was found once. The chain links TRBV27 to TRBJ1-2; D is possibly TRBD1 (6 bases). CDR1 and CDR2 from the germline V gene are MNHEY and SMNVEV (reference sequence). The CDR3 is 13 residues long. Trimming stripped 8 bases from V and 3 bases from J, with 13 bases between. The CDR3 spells CASRGGVYYGYTF. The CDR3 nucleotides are TGTGCCAGCCGAGGGGGGGTTTACTATGGCTACACCTTC.

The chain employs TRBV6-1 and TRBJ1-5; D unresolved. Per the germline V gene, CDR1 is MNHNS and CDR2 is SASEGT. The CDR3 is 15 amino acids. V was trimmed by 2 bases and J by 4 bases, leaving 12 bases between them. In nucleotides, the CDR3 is TGTGCCAGCAGTGAAATCGACATCTTAAATCAGCCCCAGCATTTT. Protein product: CASSEIDILNQPQHF.

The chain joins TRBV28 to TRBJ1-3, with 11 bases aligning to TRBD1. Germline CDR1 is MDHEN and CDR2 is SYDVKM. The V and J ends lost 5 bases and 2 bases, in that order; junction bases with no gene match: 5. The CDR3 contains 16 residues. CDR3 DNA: TGTGCCAGCAGTCCCGGGACAGGGGGGACTGGAAACACCATATATTTT. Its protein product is CASSPGTGGTGNTIYF.

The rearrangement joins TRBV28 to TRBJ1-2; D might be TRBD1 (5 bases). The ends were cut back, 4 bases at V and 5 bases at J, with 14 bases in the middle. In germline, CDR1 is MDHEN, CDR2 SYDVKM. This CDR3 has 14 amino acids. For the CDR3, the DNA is TGTGCCAGCAGTTCTCAGGGTCCCGTTTATGGCTACACCTTC. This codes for CASSSQGPVYGYTF.

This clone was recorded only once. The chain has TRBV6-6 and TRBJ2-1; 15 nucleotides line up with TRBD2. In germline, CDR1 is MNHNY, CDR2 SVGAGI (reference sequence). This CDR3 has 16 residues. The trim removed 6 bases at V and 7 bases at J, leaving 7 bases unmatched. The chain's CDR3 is CASRAPGTSGGNEQFF. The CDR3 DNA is TGTGCCAGCAGAGCTCCCGGGACTAGCGGGGGGAATGAGCAGTTCTTC.

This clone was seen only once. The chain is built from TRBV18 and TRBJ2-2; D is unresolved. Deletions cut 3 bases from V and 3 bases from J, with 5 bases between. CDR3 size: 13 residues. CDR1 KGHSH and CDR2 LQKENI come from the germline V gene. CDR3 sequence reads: CASSPRDTGELFF. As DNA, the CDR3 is TGTGCCAGCTCACCCCGGGACACCGGGGAGCTGTTTTTT.

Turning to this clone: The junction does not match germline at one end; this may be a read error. CDR3 protein: CASSEGRGPQTQYF. In DNA form, the CDR3 reads TGTGCCAGCAGCGAAGGCAGGGGCCCTCAGACCCAGTACTTC. This rearrangement joins TRBV6-1 to TRBJ2-5, with D tentatively TRBD1 (6 bases). The germline V gene has CDR1 MNHNS and CDR2 SASEGT. The CDR3 spans 14 residues.

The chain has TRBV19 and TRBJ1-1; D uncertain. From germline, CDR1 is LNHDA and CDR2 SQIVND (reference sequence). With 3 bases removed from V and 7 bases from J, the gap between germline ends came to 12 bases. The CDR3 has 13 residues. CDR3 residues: CASSINPSDEAFF. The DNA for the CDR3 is TGTGCCAGTAGTATCAACCCCTCAGATGAAGCTTTCTTT.

The CDR3 spells CASSISPGWSGSSYNEQFF. CDR3 coding DNA: TGTGCCAGTAGTATATCCCCGGGTTGGAGCGGGAGCTCCTACAATGAGCAGTTCTTC. The chain has TRBV19 and TRBJ2-1, with 8 bases aligning to TRBD2. The CDR3 is made up of 19 amino acids. Unmatched junction bases numbered 12, after V lost 2 bases and J lost 0 bases. CDR1 is LNHDA and CDR2 is SQIVND in the germline V gene (reference sequence).

CDR3 sequence reads: CASSQDARGETQYF. CDR3 DNA sequence: TGCGCCAGCAGCCAAGATGCACGTGGGGAGACCCAGTACTTC. V gene TRBV4-3 combines with J gene TRBJ2-5; D remains ambiguous. Germline V gene lookup returns CDR1 LGHNA and CDR2 YSLEER. This CDR3 spans 14 amino acids. Trimming left V 0 bases short and J 5 bases short, with 10 bases between.

CDR3 sequence reads: CASSYSGGGYPQHF. CDR3 DNA sequence: TGTGCCAGCAGTTACTCTGGAGGGGGGTATCCCCAGCATTTT. The rearrangement joins TRBV6-5 to TRBJ1-5; D perhaps matches TRBD1 (6 bases). Trimming took 0 bases from V and 10 from J, leaving 13 bases between them. From germline, CDR1 is MNHEY and CDR2 SVGAGI. The CDR3 consists of 14 residues.

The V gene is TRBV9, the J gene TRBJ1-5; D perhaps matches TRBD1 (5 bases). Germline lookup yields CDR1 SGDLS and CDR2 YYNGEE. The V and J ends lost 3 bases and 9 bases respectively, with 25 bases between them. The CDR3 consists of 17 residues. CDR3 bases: TGTGCCAGCAGCGCCGGGGACCCAATAGCCCGTATGACGCCCCAGCATTTT. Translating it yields CASSAGDPIARMTPQHF.

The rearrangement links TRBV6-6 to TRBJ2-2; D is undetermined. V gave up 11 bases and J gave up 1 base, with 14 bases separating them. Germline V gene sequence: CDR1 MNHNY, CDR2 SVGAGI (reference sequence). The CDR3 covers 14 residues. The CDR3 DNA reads TGTGCCGCCGCCGAACAGAAGAACACCGGGGAGCTGTTTTTT. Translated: CAAAEQKNTGELFF.

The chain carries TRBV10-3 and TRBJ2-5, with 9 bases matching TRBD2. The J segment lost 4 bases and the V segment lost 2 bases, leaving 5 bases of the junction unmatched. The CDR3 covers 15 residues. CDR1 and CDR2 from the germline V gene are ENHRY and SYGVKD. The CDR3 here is CAISEGLAGVETQYF. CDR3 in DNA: TGTGCCATCAGTGAGGGGTTAGCGGGAGTAGAGACCCAGTACTTC.

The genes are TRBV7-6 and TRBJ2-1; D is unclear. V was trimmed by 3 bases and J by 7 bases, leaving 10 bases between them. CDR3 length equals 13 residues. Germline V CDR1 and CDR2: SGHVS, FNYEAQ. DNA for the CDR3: TGTGCCAGCAGCTTTTCCTTGCCGAATGAGCAGTTCTTC. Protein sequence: CASSFSLPNEQFF.